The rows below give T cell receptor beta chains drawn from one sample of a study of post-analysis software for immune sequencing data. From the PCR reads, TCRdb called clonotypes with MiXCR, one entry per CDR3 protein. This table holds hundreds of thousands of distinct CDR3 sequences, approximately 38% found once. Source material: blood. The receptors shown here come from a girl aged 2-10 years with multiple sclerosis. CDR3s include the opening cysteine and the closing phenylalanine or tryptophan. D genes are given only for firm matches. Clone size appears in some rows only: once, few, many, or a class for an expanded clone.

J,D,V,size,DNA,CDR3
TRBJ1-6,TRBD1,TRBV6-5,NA,TGTGCCAGCAGCCTAGGACAGGGCAGTTCACCCCTCCACTTT,CASSLGQGSSPLHF
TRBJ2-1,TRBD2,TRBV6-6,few,TGTGCCAGCAGTTACTCTCGAGCGGGGGGTTCTGAGCAGTTCTTC,CASSYSRAGGSEQFF
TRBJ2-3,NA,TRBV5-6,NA,TGTGCCAGCAGCTTGTCCCGCAGGGGCCGTGGAGATACGCAGTATTTT,CASSLSRRGRGDTQYF
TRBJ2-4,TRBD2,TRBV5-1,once,TGCGCCAGCAGCTTGGAAGTCGGGAGGGCCTTCCAGGGCAATGAGCAGTACTTC,CASSLEVGRAFQGNEQYF
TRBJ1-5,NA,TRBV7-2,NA,TGTGCCAGCAGCCCGGGGCAGGGCGAGCCCCAGCATTTT,CASSPGQGEPQHF
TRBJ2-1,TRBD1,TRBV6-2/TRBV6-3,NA,TGTGCCAGCAGTTACCCGGACAGGTCCTACAATGAGCAGTTCTTC,CASSYPDRSYNEQFF
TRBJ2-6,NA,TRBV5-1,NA,TGCGCCAGCAACTCTGGGGCCAACGTCCTGACTTTC,CASNSGANVLTF
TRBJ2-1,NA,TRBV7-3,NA,TGTGCCAGCAGCTTAGGTGCGCAGGGATACTACAATGAGCAGTTCTTC,CASSLGAQGYYNEQFF
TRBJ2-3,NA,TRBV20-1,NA,TGCAGTGCCGGGACGGGAGAAGATACGCAGTATTTT,CSAGTGEDTQYF
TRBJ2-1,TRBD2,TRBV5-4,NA,TGTGCCAGCAGCCACGGGATACTAGCGGGAGGCCCCCATGAGCAGTTCTTC,CASSHGILAGGPHEQFF
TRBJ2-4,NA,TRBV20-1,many,TGCAGTGCTAGAGATCTCGGGGGGCAGGCCTGGGCCAAAAACATTCAGTACTTC,CSARDLGGQAWAKNIQYF
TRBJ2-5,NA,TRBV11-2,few,TGTGCCAGCAGCTTTCACCTTGACAGTGCCTGGGGAGAGCAGTACTTC,CASSFHLDSAWGEQYF
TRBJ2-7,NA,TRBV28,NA,TGTGCCAGCAGTCCACCACTCCCTTTCCCGGGAGAGTACGAGCAGTACTTC,CASSPPLPFPGEYEQYF
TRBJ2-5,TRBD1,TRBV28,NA,TGTGCCAGCAGTCCCCATTCCGGGACAGTCCTTGTTGAGACCCAGTACTTC,CASSPHSGTVLVETQYF
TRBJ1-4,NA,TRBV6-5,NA,TGTGCCAGCAGTTACTTTAGGGGCTCAGCAACTAATGAAAAACTGTTTTTT,CASSYFRGSATNEKLFF
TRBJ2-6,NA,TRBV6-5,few,TGTGCCAGCACTTACTCTGGGGCCAACGTCCTGACTTTC,CASTYSGANVLTF
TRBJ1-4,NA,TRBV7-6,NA,TGTGCCAGCAGCGCCGCAGGGGCTCATTCTGAAAAACTGTTTTTT,CASSAAGAHSEKLFF
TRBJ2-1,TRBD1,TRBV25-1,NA,TGTGCCAGCACCGACAGGGGATACAATGAGCAGTTCTTC,CASTDRGYNEQFF
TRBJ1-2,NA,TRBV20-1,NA,TGCAGTGCTAGAGATGACGGTATCGGAGACGGCTACACCTTC,CSARDDGIGDGYTF
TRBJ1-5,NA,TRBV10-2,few,TGCGCCAGCAGGGGCCCTCAGGGGAGCGGCAATCAGCCCCAGCATTTT,CASRGPQGSGNQPQHF
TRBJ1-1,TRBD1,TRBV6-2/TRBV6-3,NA,TGTGCCAGCAGTCCGTACGGGACAGCAGAGACTGAAGCTTTCTTT,CASSPYGTAETEAFF
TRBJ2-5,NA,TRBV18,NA,TGTGCCAGCTCACCAGAATCCCCCGGGGTGCAGTTGGGGCAGTACTTC,CASSPESPGVQLGQYF
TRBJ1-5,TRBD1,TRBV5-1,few,TGCGCCAGCAGCCCCGGGACAGGATATAATCAGCCCCAGCATTTT,CASSPGTGYNQPQHF
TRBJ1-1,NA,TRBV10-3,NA,TGTGCCATCAGTACCGGGACAACGAACACTGAAGCTTTCTTT,CAISTGTTNTEAFF
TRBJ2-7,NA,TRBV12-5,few,TGTGCTAGTGCGGGAAACACTTTGGCACCGGCCTCTCCCTACGAGCAGTACTTC,CASAGNTLAPASPYEQYF
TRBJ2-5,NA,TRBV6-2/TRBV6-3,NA,TGTGCCAGCAGCTACGCGGGGTTCTACGGGCAGTACTTC,CASSYAGFYGQYF
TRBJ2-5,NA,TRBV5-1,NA,TGCGCCAGCAGCTTGCTTGGGGTTCAAGAGACCCAGTACTTC,CASSLLGVQETQYF
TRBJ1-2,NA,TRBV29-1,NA,TGCAGCGTTGTCTTTAACTATGGCTACACCTTC,CSVVFNYGYTF
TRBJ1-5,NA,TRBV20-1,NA,TGCAGTGTGGACGGGCCCAATCAGCCCCAGCATTTT,CSVDGPNQPQHF
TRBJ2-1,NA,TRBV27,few,TGTGCTACGTCGGGCAGCGGGCAAAGCTCCTACAATGAGCAGTTCTTC,CATSGSGQSSYNEQFF
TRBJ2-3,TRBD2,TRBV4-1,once,TGCGCCAGCAGCCAACGGGGAGGGAGCGGGGATACGCAGTATTTT,CASSQRGGSGDTQYF